One sample yielded the 26 T cell receptor beta chains listed below, sequenced in a study of blood T cells in healthy people across ages. Next came a second PCR, run for about 6 to 12 cycles, which used a sample-barcoded 5' primer along with a J-beta primer mix. TCRdb re-called the 5' RACE reads through MiXCR, storing one row per CDR3 protein. The data contain 600,000 to 1,000,000 distinct CDR3 sequences, 20% to 30% of them singletons. These same data were also listed under a study on T cells of mothers and their children.

The sample was blood. The receptors stem from a boy aged 5-17 years in good health.

This clonotype was counted only a few times. Its ends do not fully match the called genes, so a read error is possible. The V call is TRBV7-2, the J call TRBJ2-7; no definite D call. Germline assignment: CDR1 SGHTA and CDR2 FQGNSA. The CDR3 runs 13 residues. The CDR3 reads CASSQSLYYEQCF. The CDR3 DNA reads as TGTGCCAGCAGCCAGAGTCTATACTACGAGCAGTGCTTC.

CDR3: CASSGLGSGVTNTEAFF. The DNA for the CDR3 is TGTGCCAGCTCGGGGCTAGGGTCCGGAGTCACGAACACTGAAGCTTTCTTT. This chain links TRBV27 with TRBJ1-1; tentative D call: TRBD1 (5 bases). Germline values: CDR1 MNHEY, CDR2 SMNVEV (reference sequence). The CDR3 loop spans 17 amino acids. V was pared by 8 bases and J by 1 base, with 23 bases between.

This clonotype was recorded a few times. The chain couples TRBV28 to TRBJ1-4; D call uncertain. Between the trimmed V and J ends, which lost 3 bases and 13 bases, there was a span of 9 bases. The CDR3 consists of 11 residues. CDR1 is MDHEN, CDR2 SYDVKM, per germline. CDR3 sequence (DNA): TGTGCCAGCAGTTTCGGAATCGGACTGTTTTTT. Translated: CASSFGIGLFF.

The sample holds a few counts of this clonotype. The V and J genes are TRBV20-1 and TRBJ1-2; D unclear. This CDR3 comprises 10 residues. V was clipped by 5 bases and J by 9 bases, with 10 bases between them. Germline lookup yields CDR1 DFQATT and CDR2 SNEGSKA (reference sequence). Here the CDR3 DNA reads TGCAGTGCTCTATACAGACGCTACACCTTC. This sequence encodes CSALYRRYTF.

This chain links TRBV28 with TRBJ2-3; 10 bases line up with TRBD1. The CDR3 is 13 residues long. Germline assignment: CDR1 MDHEN and CDR2 SYDVKM. The CDR3 coding sequence is TGTGGCACCGGGACAGGGGGCACAGATACGCAGTATTTT. Amino acids: CGTGTGGTDTQYF.

The genes are TRBV3-1 and TRBJ1-4, with D perhaps matching TRBD1 (6 bases). V was cut by 4 bases and J by 7 bases, with 13 bases left in between. The germline V gene encodes CDR1 LGHDT and CDR2 YNNKEL (reference sequence). This CDR3 comprises 14 residues. The CDR3 nucleotides read TGTGCCAGCAGCCCAGGGGCGAGGAGTGAAAAACTGTTTTTT. The encoded protein is CASSPGARSEKLFF.

This clonotype was counted a few times. This chain uses TRBV27 with TRBJ1-1, with D possibly matching TRBD1 (6 bases). Trimming pared 8 bases from V and 1 base from J, leaving 11 bases between. The CDR3 is 13 residues long. CDR1 is MNHEY and CDR2 is SMNVEV in the germline V gene (reference sequence). This CDR3 reads CASAGQRNTEAFF. CDR3 DNA sequence: TGTGCCAGCGCTGGACAGCGGAACACTGAAGCTTTCTTT.

The rearrangement uses TRBV6-1 and TRBJ2-5; 8 bases map to TRBD2. The DNA end lines up better with TRBJ2-7; the J call may be wrong. Germline values: CDR1 MNHNS, CDR2 SASEGT. The CDR3 sequence is 16 residues long. CDR3 protein: CASSELKREFVYEQYF. CDR3 nucleotides: TGTGCCAGCAGTGAACTCAAGCGGGAGTTCGTCTACGAGCAGTACTTC.

The J gene is TRBJ2-1, the V gene TRBV28; D uncertain. Trimming cost V 8 bases and J 7 bases, with 6 bases left between them. The CDR3 length is 10 residues. CDR1 MDHEN and CDR2 SYDVKM come from the germline V gene. The CDR3 loop is CASGKNEQFF. The CDR3 DNA reads as TGTGCCAGCGGCAAGAATGAGCAGTTCTTC.

The CDR3 nucleotides are TGTGCCAGCAGTCGGACACATACCTACGAGCAGTACTTC. This codes for CASSRTHTYEQYF. The chain combines TRBV12-3 or TRBV12-4 with TRBJ2-7, with D perhaps matching TRBD1 (5 bases). This CDR3 spans 13 amino acids. Trimming stripped 5 bases from V and 2 bases from J, with 10 bases between.

The V gene is TRBV27, the J gene TRBJ2-4; TRBD1 or TRBD2 may be the D gene (5 bases each). Germline CDR1 and CDR2: MNHEY and SMNVEV (reference sequence). The CDR3 length is 14 residues. V shed 5 bases and J shed 4 bases, with 12 bases lying between them. Here the CDR3 reads CASSGRDLKNIQYF. The CDR3 bases are TGTGCCAGCAGTGGCCGGGACCTAAAAAACATTCAGTACTTC.

The CDR3 loop reads CASSFTPDTQYF. The CDR3 coding sequence is TGTGCCAGCAGCTTCACCCCAGATACGCAGTATTTT. The J gene is TRBJ2-3, the V gene TRBV7-3; D ambiguous. Germline V gene data show CDR1 as SGHTA and CDR2 as FQGTGA. The CDR3 is made up of 12 amino acids. V was pared by 3 bases and J by 4 bases, with 5 bases between.

This clonotype occurred a few times. This chain links TRBV20-1 with TRBJ2-3, with 8 bases lining up with TRBD2. The CDR3 covers 18 residues. With 3 bases clipped from V and 1 base from J, the junction kept 15 bases outside the gene matches. The V gene's germline CDR1 is DFQATT and CDR2 SNEGSKA (reference sequence). The CDR3 DNA reads as TGCAGTGCTAGCACAATATCGGGGGGGCAGCGGGGCACAGATACGCAGTATTTT. It codes for CSASTISGGQRGTDTQYF.

This clonotype was counted only a few times. The chain has TRBV28 and TRBJ1-2; D possibly corresponds to TRBD1 (6 bases). With 5 bases removed from V and 4 bases from J, the gap between germline ends came to 17 bases. CDR1 and CDR2 from the germline V gene are MDHEN and SYDVKM. The CDR3 has 15 amino acids. The CDR3 protein is CASSTFGGEVYGYTF. In DNA form, the CDR3 reads TGTGCCAGCAGTACCTTCGGGGGCGAGGTCTATGGCTACACCTTC.

The chain uses TRBV6-2 or TRBV6-3 and TRBJ2-5; D is unresolved. V dropped 2 bases and J dropped 3 bases, with 13 bases sitting between them. The CDR3 sequence is 15 residues long. Per the germline V gene, CDR1 is MNHEY and CDR2 is SVGEGT. The CDR3 DNA sequence: TGTGCCAGCAGTTACGGCGGAGCCCTTAAAGAGACCCAGTACTTC. It is translated as CASSYGGALKETQYF.

The gene calls are TRBV27 and TRBJ1-1; D not resolved. V shed 2 bases and J shed 8 bases, with 12 bases lying between them. Germline V gives CDR1 MNHEY, CDR2 SMNVEV (reference sequence). The CDR3 covers 13 residues. For the CDR3, the DNA is TGTGCCAGCAGTTTAGATGGGGTCGGAGAAGCTTTCTTT. This codes for CASSLDGVGEAFF.

This sequence joins TRBV7-2 and TRBJ1-2; D not resolved. Trimming removed 5 bases at V and 4 bases at J, with 17 bases between. This CDR3 has 15 amino acids. Germline-derived CDR1 and CDR2 are SGHTA and FQGNSA. The chain's CDR3 is CASSKSGCGSYGYTF. The DNA of the CDR3 is TGTGCCAGCAGCAAAAGCGGGTGCGGAAGCTATGGCTACACCTTC.

V usage is TRBV12-3 or TRBV12-4 and J usage is TRBJ1-5, with D tentatively TRBD1 (5 bases). V shed 8 bases and J shed 0 bases, with 14 bases lying between them. This CDR3 is 15 amino acids long. This chain's CDR3 is CASGRDLYSNQPQHF. In DNA, the CDR3 is TGTGCCAGCGGCCGGGACCTTTATAGCAATCAGCCCCAGCATTTT.

The V call is TRBV7-2, the J call TRBJ2-5, with D possibly matching TRBD2 (5 bases). V shed 5 bases and J shed 1 base, with 17 bases lying between them. The length of the CDR3 is 16 residues. CDR1 is SGHTA, CDR2 FQGNSA, per germline. CDR3 DNA sequence: TGTGCCAGCAGCCTAGAAGAAGGACTCCTCCAAGAGACCCAGTACTTC. This translates into CASSLEEGLLQETQYF.

This clonotype was observed a few times. One junction end disagrees with the germline gene, perhaps due to a read error. The genes are TRBV7-2 and TRBJ2-5; 10 positions agree with TRBD2. CDR1 is SGHTA, CDR2 FQGNSA, per germline. The CDR3 is 15 amino acids. The CDR3 here is CASNPSGGNQETQCF. The CDR3 bases are TGTGCCAGCAACCCTAGCGGGGGAAACCAAGAGACCCAGTGCTTC.

The V gene is TRBV11-2, the J gene TRBJ1-4, with D possibly TRBD1 on 5 matching bases. The CDR3 consists of 16 residues. Germline V lookup: CDR1 SGHAT, CDR2 FQNNGV. V lost 8 bases and J lost 4, with 20 bases in between. This CDR3 is CASAKGRTGLNEKLFF. The DNA for the CDR3 is TGTGCCAGCGCGAAGGGCCGGACGGGACTTAATGAAAAACTGTTTTTT. Full variable domain (outside the CDR3, taken from reference TRBV11-2 and TRBJ1-4): EAGVAQSPRYKIIEKRQSVAFWCNPISGHATLYWYQQILGQGPKLLIQFQNNGVVDDSQLPKDRFSAERLKGVDSTLKIQPAKLEDSAVYLCASAKGRTGLNEKLFFGSGTQLSVL.

This clonotype was counted only a few times. The chain employs TRBV12-3 or TRBV12-4 and TRBJ2-5; tentative D call: TRBD1 (5 bases). The CDR3 extends over 13 amino acids. V dropped 3 bases and J dropped 2 bases, with 7 bases sitting between them. CDR3 nucleotide sequence: TGTGCCAGCAGTTTCAAGGGGCAAGAGACCCAGTACTTC. Amino acids: CASSFKGQETQYF.

The chain combines TRBV20-1 with TRBJ2-5; 7 bases are shared with TRBD2. V lost 6 bases and J lost 3; bases outside the gene matches: 10. Germline lookup yields CDR1 DFQATT and CDR2 SNEGSKA (reference sequence). This CDR3 spans 14 amino acids. CDR3 coding DNA: TGCAGTGCGCACAAAACTAGCGCCAAAGAGACCCAGTACTTC. Translating gives CSAHKTSAKETQYF.

This chain uses TRBV7-8 with TRBJ2-3; D is unresolved. The CDR3 has 13 residues. Trimming cost V 8 bases and J 2 bases, with 11 bases left between them. The germline gives CDR1 SGHVS, CDR2 FQNEAQ. This chain's CDR3 is CASGQTFTDTQYF. CDR3 nucleotide sequence: TGTGCCAGCGGGCAGACATTCACAGATACGCAGTATTTT.

The V call is TRBV28, the J call TRBJ2-5, with D possibly being TRBD1 (6 bases). The germline CDR1 and CDR2 sequences are MDHEN and SYDVKM. The CDR3 runs 15 residues. The V end was cut by 7 bases, the J end by 1 base, with 16 bases between. The CDR3 DNA is TGTGCCAGCAACAAATTCAGGGGTTTCCAAGAGACCCAGTACTTC. This sequence encodes CASNKFRGFQETQYF.

The chain joins TRBV12-3 or TRBV12-4 to TRBJ2-1, with 8 bases matching TRBD2. J gave up 0 bases and V 7 bases, and 11 bases lay outside the gene matches. This CDR3 comprises 17 residues. The CDR3 spells CASKASGSLSSYNEQFF. The CDR3, as DNA: TGTGCCAGCAAGGCTAGCGGGTCCCTTAGCTCCTACAATGAGCAGTTCTTC.